Presented here are 16 T cell receptor beta chains from one specimen sequenced in a study of immune evolution from preneoplasia to lung adenocarcinoma. Libraries were prepared by immunoSEQ multiplex PCR; TCRdb keeps only in-frame clonotypes and omits some of them. In the table there are 5,000 or so clones, around 78% of which are singletons. The sequencing sample was made of FFPE minimally invasive lung adenocarcinoma tissue. These receptor sequences come from a person between 60 and 80 years old with lung adenocarcinoma.

The gene calls are TRBV6-5 and TRBJ2-1, with no clear D. CDR1 and CDR2 from the germline V gene are MNHEY and SVGAGI. The CDR3 is 12 amino acids. V shed 5 bases and J shed 15 bases, with 17 bases lying between them. This CDR3 reads CASSKLGFMPFF. CDR3 DNA sequence: TGTGCCAGCAGTAAGCTAGGGTTTATGCCGTTCTTC.

The chain couples TRBV11-2 to TRBJ2-7, with D tentatively TRBD1 (5 bases). The V end was cut by 1 base, the J end by 7 bases, with 8 bases between. Germline CDR1 is SGHAT and CDR2 is FQNNGV. The CDR3 has 12 residues. CDR3 region: CASSLARQEQYF. In DNA form, the CDR3 reads TGTGCCAGCAGCTTAGCTAGACAGGAGCAGTACTTC.

The J gene is TRBJ2-7, the V gene TRBV9; D perhaps matches TRBD1 (6 bases). Germline CDR1 reads SGDLS; CDR2 reads YYNGEE. The CDR3 runs to 14 residues. V was trimmed by 3 bases and J by 7 bases, leaving 17 bases between them. The CDR3 nucleotides are TGTGCCAGCAGCGCCGGGACAAGTCCGGGGGAGCAGTACTTC. Its translation: CASSAGTSPGEQYF.

The V and J genes are TRBV6-5 and TRBJ1-4; a possible D gene is TRBD1 (6 bases). This CDR3 comprises 14 residues. The V end lost 6 bases, the J end lost 8 bases, and 16 bases lay between the germline ends. Germline V gene sequence: CDR1 MNHEY, CDR2 SVGAGI. CDR3 loop: CASRKGGGLEKLFF. The CDR3 nucleotides read TGTGCCAGCAGGAAAGGGGGGGGCTTGGAAAAACTGTTTTTT.

The chain is built from TRBV30 and TRBJ1-2, with D unclear. Trimming removed 4 bases from V and 1 base from J, with 1 base in between. The CDR3 extends over 10 amino acids. Per the germline V gene, CDR1 is GTSNPN and CDR2 is SVGIG (reference sequence). The DNA for the CDR3 is TGTGCCTGGAATAACTATGGCTACACCTTC. Translating gives CAWNNYGYTF.

V and J are TRBV6-5 and TRBJ2-2; TRBD1 might be the D (5 bases). V was clipped by 2 bases and J by 6 bases, with 13 bases between them. The CDR3 loop spans 15 amino acids. The germline CDR1 and CDR2 sequences are MNHEY and SVGAGI. CDR3 DNA: TGTGCCAGCAGTTACGACAGTCTGGCCCCCGGGGAGCTGTTTTTT. Its protein is CASSYDSLAPGELFF.

The CDR3 protein is CASSRSAGSYEQYF. The CDR3 DNA reads TGTGCCAGCAGCCGATCCGCAGGCTCCTACGAGCAGTACTTC. The chain employs TRBV14 and TRBJ2-7; no clear D. Germline-derived CDR1 and CDR2 are SGHDN and FVKESK. The CDR3 sequence is 14 residues long. V was shortened by 4 bases and J by 0 bases, with 10 bases between the two germline ends. The full variable domain, its missing parts supplied by reference TRBV14 and TRBJ2-7, is EAGVTQFPSHSVIEKGQTVTLRCDPISGHDNLYWYRRVMGKEIKFLLHFVKESKQDESGMPNNRFLAERTGGTYSTLKVQPAELEDSGVYFCASSRSAGSYEQYFGPGTRLTVT.

This clone showed up just a few times. This rearrangement joins TRBV19 to TRBJ2-7; 8 nucleotides match TRBD1. Germline CDR1 reads LNHDA; CDR2 reads SQIVND (reference sequence). This CDR3 spans 13 amino acids. V was pared by 5 bases and J by 7 bases, with 7 bases of the junction left unmatched. This CDR3 is CASSSTGAGEQYF. The CDR3 DNA follows: TGTGCCAGTAGTTCGACAGGGGCGGGGGAGCAGTACTTC.

The rearrangement uses TRBV5-1 and TRBJ2-2; weak D call: TRBD2 (6 bases). V lost 4 bases, J lost 4 bases, and 8 bases lay in between. The CDR3 spans 13 residues. Germline CDR1 is SGHRS and CDR2 is YFSETQ. CDR3 in DNA: TGCGCCAGCAGCCCCGGGGGCACCGGGGAGCTGTTTTTT. It codes for CASSPGGTGELFF.

This chain links TRBV6-5 with TRBJ1-2, with D unresolved. The V end was cut by 2 bases, the J end by 4 bases, with 17 bases between. The germline CDR1 and CDR2 sequences are MNHEY and SVGAGI. CDR3 length: 16 residues. CDR3 bases: TGTGCCAGCAGTTACGGGCGGGCCGAAATCATCTATGGCTACACCTTC. Amino acids: CASSYGRAEIIYGYTF.

This chain joins TRBV28 and TRBJ2-3, with D possibly matching TRBD1 (6 bases). In germline, CDR1 is MDHEN, CDR2 SYDVKM. The CDR3 consists of 13 residues. Trimming pared 11 bases from V and 0 bases from J, leaving 12 bases between. As DNA, the CDR3 is TGTGCCGAGGGGGAAGCTAGCACAGATACGCAGTATTTT. It yields the protein CAEGEASTDTQYF.

This rearrangement joins TRBV9 to TRBJ2-7; D possibly corresponds to TRBD2 (5 bases). The CDR3 extends over 13 amino acids. CDR1 and CDR2 from the germline V gene are SGDLS and YYNGEE. Trimming cost V 4 bases and J 3 bases, with 11 bases left between them. CDR3 sequence: CASSPDFYYEQYF. CDR3 coding DNA: TGTGCCAGCAGCCCGGACTTCTACTACGAGCAGTACTTC.

This rearrangement joins TRBV11-2 to TRBJ2-4; TRBD2 aligns across 12 bases. V dropped 2 bases and J dropped 6; count of bases not matched to a gene: 5. Germline V gene lookup returns CDR1 SGHAT and CDR2 FQNNGV. This CDR3 has 16 residues. The CDR3 DNA sequence: TGTGCCAGCAGCTTACTAGCGGGAGGGCCAAGAAACATTCAGTACTTC. This codes for CASSLLAGGPRNIQYF.

The chain is built from TRBV10-3 and TRBJ1-5, with 7 bases lining up with TRBD1. Trimming at V came to 10 bases and at J to 0 bases, leaving 6 bases not matched to a gene. The CDR3 is 14 amino acids. Germline CDR1 and CDR2: ENHRY and SYGVKD. The CDR3 spells CATNTGDSNQPQHF. CDR3 sequence (DNA): TGTGCCACCAACACAGGGGATAGCAATCAGCCCCAGCATTTT.

The rearrangement links TRBV9 to TRBJ2-1, with TRBD2 matching over 9 bases. Germline V gene sequence: CDR1 SGDLS, CDR2 YYNGEE. The CDR3 extends over 14 amino acids. Germline trimming cut 3 bases from V and 5 bases from J; bases unmatched to any gene: 3. The CDR3 region has the DNA TGTGCCAGCAGCGGACTAGCGGACAACAATGAGCAGTTCTTC. It encodes CASSGLADNNEQFF.

V usage is TRBV5-1 and J usage is TRBJ2-7, with 7 positions matching TRBD2. CDR1 is SGHRS and CDR2 is YFSETQ in the germline V gene. The V and J ends lost 0 bases and 5 bases, in that order; junction bases with no gene match: 5. The CDR3 is 14 amino acids. The CDR3 DNA is TGCGCCAGCAGCTTGGGGGTCGGGAGGAACGAGCAGTACTTC. Its protein product is CASSLGVGRNEQYF.